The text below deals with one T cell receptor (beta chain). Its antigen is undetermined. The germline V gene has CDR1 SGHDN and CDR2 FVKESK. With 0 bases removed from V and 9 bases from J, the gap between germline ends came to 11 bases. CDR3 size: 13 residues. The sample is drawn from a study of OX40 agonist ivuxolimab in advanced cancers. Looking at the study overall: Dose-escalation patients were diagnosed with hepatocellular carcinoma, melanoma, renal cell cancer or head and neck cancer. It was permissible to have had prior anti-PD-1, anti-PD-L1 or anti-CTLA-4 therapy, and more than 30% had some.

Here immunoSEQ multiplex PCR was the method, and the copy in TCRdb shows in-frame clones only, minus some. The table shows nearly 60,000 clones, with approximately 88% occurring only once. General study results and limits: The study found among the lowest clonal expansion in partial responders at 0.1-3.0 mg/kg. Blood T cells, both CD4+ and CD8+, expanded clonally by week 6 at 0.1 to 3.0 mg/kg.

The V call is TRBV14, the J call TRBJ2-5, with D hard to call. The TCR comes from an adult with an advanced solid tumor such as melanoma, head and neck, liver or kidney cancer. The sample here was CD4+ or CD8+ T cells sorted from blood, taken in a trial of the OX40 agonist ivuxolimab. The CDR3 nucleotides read TGTGCCAGCAGCCAAGATTTTGGGGTAGCCCAGTACTTC. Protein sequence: CASSQDFGVAQYF.